These T cell receptor beta chains were read from a single sample in a study of regulatory T cells in long-lasting Graves disease. TCRdb re-called the multiplex PCR reads with MiXCR, one entry per CDR3 protein. The table shows under 400,000 distinct CDR3 sequences, with over 15% occurring only once. These same records also appear under a second study, on T cells in Graves' hyperthyroidism and ophthalmopathy.

The source was peripheral blood mononuclear cells (PBMCs), collected at new diagnosis, from a patient treated with antithyroid drugs. All receptors derive from a man between 35 and 55 years old with Graves disease. CDR3s include the opening cysteine and the closing phenylalanine or tryptophan. Each record gives: V gene, CDR3 length, J gene, CDR3 protein.

TRBV29-1	13	TRBJ1-1	CSAKTQMNTEAFF
TRBV6-2/TRBV6-3	16	TRBJ2-1	CASSYSMADLYNEQFF
TRBV7-9	12	TRBJ2-3	CASCSVSDTQYF
TRBV5-1	13	TRBJ2-1	CASSLFGEDEQFF
TRBV7-8	16	TRBJ2-3	CASSLDGRGPTDTQYF
TRBV7-2	19	TRBJ2-1	CASSQRLAGARSGYNEQFF
TRBV19	14	TRBJ1-6	CASSVQATSSALHF
TRBV7-8	14	TRBJ2-7	CASSLEGREAQQYF
TRBV5-1	14	TRBJ2-3	CASSLAGGQDTQYF
TRBV19	15	TRBJ2-3	CASRFGQGRTDTQYF
TRBV20-1	17	TRBJ2-2	CSARDGGGAGNTGELFF
TRBV7-2	16	TRBJ2-2	CASSLAVTQGNGELFF
TRBV7-2	18	TRBJ2-3	CASNQHPGPAYSTDTQYF
TRBV4-1	13	TRBJ2-7	CASSQEGGREQYF
TRBV2	15	TRBJ1-1	CASSQTGQSNTEAFF
TRBV7-9	15	TRBJ1-1	CASSFPGTSNTEAFF
TRBV2	15	TRBJ1-4	CASSEVGTANEKLFF
TRBV6-2/TRBV6-3	13	TRBJ2-3	CASRLTGPDTQYF
TRBV28	15	TRBJ2-5	CASSAPGTGEETQYF
TRBV6-1	13	TRBJ1-4	CASDRGWFEKLFF
TRBV2	14	TRBJ2-7	CASSEIVRGPEQYF
TRBV24-1	14	TRBJ1-6	CATSRADYNSPLHF
TRBV11-2	18	TRBJ1-1	CASSLDRVRGRRNTEAFF
TRBV11-2	14	TRBJ2-7	CASSPASRTVEQYF
TRBV6-1	12	TRBJ1-2	CASRAVDYGYTF
TRBV2	14	TRBJ1-4	CASSVKVRGGLLFF
TRBV12-3/TRBV12-4	15	TRBJ2-6	CASSQGFSGANVLTF
TRBV18	13	TRBJ1-3	CASSLRDTNTIYF
TRBV7-2	13	TRBJ2-1	CASSRDRRNEQFF
TRBV7-3	16	TRBJ2-7	CASSFLRWDRDYEQYF
TRBV5-4	15	TRBJ2-1	CASSSGSDSYNEQFF
TRBV30	13	TRBJ1-1	CAWSVDRGTEAFF
TRBV3-1	13	TRBJ2-5	CASSQDEWETQYF
TRBV2	15	TRBJ2-7	CASRAQTAGSYEQYF
TRBV30	14	TRBJ1-6	CAWRGRTSYSPLHF
TRBV5-1	15	TRBJ2-2	CASSLAYSGAGELFF
TRBV20-1	14	TRBJ1-3	CSASADSPGNTIYF
TRBV5-1	16	TRBJ1-6	CASSLDGSSYNSPLHF
TRBV15	11	TRBJ1-2	CATSRDRHYTF
TRBV27	13	TRBJ1-1	CAAKGREGTEAFF
TRBV7-2	13	TRBJ2-1	CASSLDWDNEQFF
TRBV12-3/TRBV12-4	12	TRBJ1-1	CASSNDITEAFF
TRBV20-1	12	TRBJ2-5	CSARDPPRTQYF
TRBV29-1	12	TRBJ1-2	CSVERQGRGYTF
TRBV9	13	TRBJ1-1	CATAVGKNTEAFF
TRBV30	14	TRBJ1-4	CAWSAQGSVGKLFF
TRBV15	16	TRBJ1-4	CATSRDYQGSREKLFF
TRBV9	17	TRBJ2-2	CASSVGGYSPNTGELFF
TRBV5-5	15	TRBJ1-1	CASSPAGFPPPEAFF
TRBV20-1	14	TRBJ2-2	CSARDWGHTGELFF
TRBV7-9	13	TRBJ2-5	CASSRDNQETQYF
TRBV28	15	TRBJ2-3	CASSWRGAGTDTQYF
TRBV10-3	13	TRBJ1-2	CAISAQVLYGYTF
TRBV5-1	14	TRBJ2-7	CASSLLTASHEQYF
TRBV10-3	19	TRBJ2-6	CAISPARGGSISGANVLTF